The following is a T cell receptor beta chain sequence with its context. Its specificity is unknown. The data derive from a study of siplizumab effects on memory and regulatory T cells. General study findings and limits: Of the alloreactive clones, only a minor fraction mapped to unstimulated subsets. Memory cells seemed less diverse than naive T cells, which also seemed major contributors to the alloresponse.

Assays captured about 10^5 TCR templates per sample. Some clones are missing from TCRdb's copy, which holds only in-frame ones; the method was immunoSEQ multiplex PCR. The sample carries approximately 100,000 clones, 80% to 95% recorded once. The CDR3 spans 12 residues. V lost 5 bases and J lost 9, with 11 bases in between. The germline V gene encodes CDR1 MDHEN and CDR2 SYDVKM. The TCR comes from a human donor in good health. The source material was non-Treg CD4+ T cells sorted from blood. V is TRBV28 and J is TRBJ1-3; D gene ambiguous. The CDR3 DNA reads as TGTGCCAGCAGTCCGAAAAGTGGCACCATATATTTT. Its protein product is CASSPKSGTIYF.